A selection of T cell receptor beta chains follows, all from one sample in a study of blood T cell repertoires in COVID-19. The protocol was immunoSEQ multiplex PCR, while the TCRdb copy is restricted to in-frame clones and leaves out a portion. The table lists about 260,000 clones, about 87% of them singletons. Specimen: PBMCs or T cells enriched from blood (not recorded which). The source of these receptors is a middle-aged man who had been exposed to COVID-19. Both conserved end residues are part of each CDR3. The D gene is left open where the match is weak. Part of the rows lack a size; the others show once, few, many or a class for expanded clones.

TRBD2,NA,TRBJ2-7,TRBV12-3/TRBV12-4,TGTGCCAGCAGTACTTGGGGGGGATACGAGCAGTACTTC,CASSTWGGYEQYF
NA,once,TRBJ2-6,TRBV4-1,TGCGCCAGCAGCCAATACAGCTCTGGGGCCAACGTCCTGACTTTC,CASSQYSSGANVLTF
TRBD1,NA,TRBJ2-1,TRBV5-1,TGCGCCAGCAGCTTTGGGACGGGACAGGGAAACTACAATGAGCAGTTCTTC,CASSFGTGQGNYNEQFF
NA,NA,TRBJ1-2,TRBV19,TGTGCCAGTAGTGCGGGACCCCTTAACTATGGCTACACCTTC,CASSAGPLNYGYTF
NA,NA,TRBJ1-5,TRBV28,TGTGCCAGCAGTTTAGGGCCGGTGCCCCAGCATTTT,CASSLGPVPQHF
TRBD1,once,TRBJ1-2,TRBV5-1,TGCGCCAGCAGCTTCCAGGGACAGGGAGGATTCGGCTACACCTTC,CASSFQGQGGFGYTF
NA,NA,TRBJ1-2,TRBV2,TGTGCCAGCAGTGTGGGCCCTGGCTACACCTTC,CASSVGPGYTF
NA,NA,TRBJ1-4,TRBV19,TGTGCCAGTAGTATCCGGCAGGGGCCAGCCAAAACGGGAAAACTGTTTTTT,CASSIRQGPAKTGKLFF
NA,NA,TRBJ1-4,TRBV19,TGTGCCAGTGCCTCGGGAGAGTACGGTCCTGCTAATGAAAAACTGTTTTTT,CASASGEYGPANEKLFF
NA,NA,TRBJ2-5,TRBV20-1,TGCAGTGCTAGAAGGAGGGAGACCCAGTACTTC,CSARRRETQYF
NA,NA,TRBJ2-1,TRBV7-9,TGTGCCAGCAGCTTAAGGGGGATACAGTCCAAAGACCCGTTCTTC,CASSLRGIQSKDPFF
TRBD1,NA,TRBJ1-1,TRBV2,TGTGCCAGCAGTGAGGGACAGGGGGCCCCTCGGGCTTTCTTT,CASSEGQGAPRAFF
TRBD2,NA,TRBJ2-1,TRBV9,TGTGCCAGCAGCGTAGATCTCGGGACTAGCGGGCACTACAATGAGCAGTTCTTC,CASSVDLGTSGHYNEQFF
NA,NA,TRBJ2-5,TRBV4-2,TGTGCCAGCAGCCAAGCTGGAGGGGAAGAGACCCAGTACTTC,CASSQAGGEETQYF
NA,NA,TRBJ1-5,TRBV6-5,TGTGCCAGCAGTTACGGTCGCGGGGCAGGAGATCAGCCCCAGCATTTT,CASSYGRGAGDQPQHF
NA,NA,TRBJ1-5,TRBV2,TGTGCCAGCAGTGAAATGAGGCAGGGGAATCAGCCCCAGCATTTT,CASSEMRQGNQPQHF
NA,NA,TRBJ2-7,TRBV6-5,TGTGCCAGCGAGTCGGGAAGAGAGCAGTACTTC,CASESGREQYF
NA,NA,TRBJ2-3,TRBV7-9,TGTGCCAGCAGCTGGAGTGGCGGCACAGATACGCAGTATTTT,CASSWSGGTDTQYF